This is a list of T cell receptor beta chains from one sample in a study of blood T cells in healthy people across ages. MiXCR was run by TCRdb on the 5' RACE reads, yielding one entry per CDR3 protein. This table holds around 620,000 distinct CDR3 sequences, 25% to 30% found once. Sequenced: blood. These receptors all stem from a woman between 70 and 85 years old in good health. The CDR3 runs from the conserved cysteine through the conserved F or W. D genes are given only for firm matches. The size of a clone is reported for some rows only, either as once, few or many, or as a class for expanded clones.

TGCGCCAGCAGCTTGGGAAACACGAACACTGAAGCTTTCTTT | CASSLGNTNTEAFF | NA | few | TRBJ1-1 | TRBV5-1
TGTGCCAGCAGGACTGCCGGGACAGGGGGTTCGGTAGTTGGCTACACCTTC | CASRTAGTGGSVVGYTF | TRBD1 | few | TRBJ1-2 | TRBV6-1
TGTGCCAGCAGTTCTGGGAAGCAGGGGGGCGGGGAGACCCAGTACTTC | CASSSGKQGGGETQYF | NA | few | TRBJ2-5 | TRBV6-6
TGCAGTGCTGGGACTAGCCGGCAAGAGACCCAGTACTTC | CSAGTSRQETQYF | TRBD2 | NA | TRBJ2-5 | TRBV20-1
TGCGCCAGCAGCCGGACAGGTGGGTCGCATGGCTACACCTTC | CASSRTGGSHGYTF | TRBD1 | NA | TRBJ1-2 | TRBV4-3
TGCAGCTTTACACTGTACAACGAGCAGTACTTC | CSFTLYNEQYF | NA | NA | TRBJ2-7 | TRBV29-1
TGCAGTGCTAGTGAATACCAAGAGACCCAGTACTTC | CSASEYQETQYF | NA | NA | TRBJ2-5 | TRBV20-1
TGTGCCAGCAGCAAAGTAGGGGGCCACCACACAGATACGCAGTATTTT | CASSKVGGHHTDTQYF | NA | NA | TRBJ2-3 | TRBV21-1
TGCGCCAGCAGCTTGGACACAGTCTCTGGGGCCAACGTCCTGACTTTC | CASSLDTVSGANVLTF | NA | NA | TRBJ2-6 | TRBV5-1
TGTGCCAGCAGAGCGGGGACCTCGACTGGAGAGACCCAGTACTTC | CASRAGTSTGETQYF | TRBD2 | NA | TRBJ2-5 | TRBV6-6
TGTGCCAGCCTCTACAGGGGTGGCTCACCCCTCCACTTT | CASLYRGGSPLHF | TRBD1 | NA | TRBJ1-6 | TRBV6-1
TGTGCCAGCAGTGAAGGCGGTGACAGGCCTTATGGCTACACCTTC | CASSEGGDRPYGYTF | NA | NA | TRBJ1-2 | TRBV6-1
TGCGCCAGCAGCCAAGGGGGACCAAACAATGAGCAGTTCTTC | CASSQGGPNNEQFF | NA | NA | TRBJ2-1 | TRBV4-3
TGTGCCAGCAGACTCCTGACAGGGATCACTGAAGCTTTCTTT | CASRLLTGITEAFF | TRBD1 | NA | TRBJ1-1 | TRBV5-5
TGCGCCAGCAGCTTTACGACAGTTGATGGCTACACCTTC | CASSFTTVDGYTF | NA | NA | TRBJ1-2 | TRBV5-1
TGTGCCAGCGCCCCCCCGGGGGGGAGGATAAATGAAAAACTGTTTTTT | CASAPPGGRINEKLFF | NA | NA | TRBJ1-4 | TRBV6-6
TGCGCCAGCAGCTCGCCCGGGGAGACCCAGTACTTC | CASSSPGETQYF | NA | NA | TRBJ2-5 | TRBV5-1
TGCGCTAGCAGACGAGAGTCGTCAACCTACGAGCAGTACTTC | CASRRESSTYEQYF | NA | few | TRBJ2-7 | TRBV5-1
TGTGCCAGTAGCCCTAGGGCCCCCGGGCCCAATGAGCAGTTCTTC | CASSPRAPGPNEQFF | NA | few | TRBJ2-1 | TRBV19
TGTGCCAGCAGTGAACCAGCGGGGGGGCGAGAGACCCAGTACTTC | CASSEPAGGRETQYF | TRBD2 | NA | TRBJ2-5 | TRBV2
TGTGCCAGCAGCTCAGCTTGGGCTGGAAACACCATATATTTT | CASSSAWAGNTIYF | NA | few | TRBJ1-3 | TRBV3-1
TGTGCCAGCAGCCCCCGTGAGGGAGAGACCCAGTACTTC | CASSPREGETQYF | NA | few | TRBJ2-5 | TRBV7-2
TGTGCCAGCAGCCCCGGTGGGGTAGGTGGTGAAAAACTGTTTTTT | CASSPGGVGGEKLFF | NA | few | TRBJ1-4 | TRBV6-2/TRBV6-3
TGTGCCAGCAGCCAAGTCCGTACTAGACAAGAGACCCAGTACTTC | CASSQVRTRQETQYF | NA | few | TRBJ2-5 | TRBV3-1
TGTGCCAGCAGTTTAACCACAGGGTGGAATGGCTACACCTTC | CASSLTTGWNGYTF | NA | NA | TRBJ1-2 | TRBV12-3/TRBV12-4
TGCAGCGGAAGCTACAGGACGGGCCTTAATGAAAAACTGTTTTTT | CSGSYRTGLNEKLFF | NA | NA | TRBJ1-4 | TRBV29-1
TGTGCCAGCAGCCCCCTTCGGACGAAAGCTGGGGAGCAGTACTTC | CASSPLRTKAGEQYF | NA | NA | TRBJ2-7 | TRBV11-3
TGTGCCAGCAGCCAAGATCGGACAGGGGGCACCAATGAGCAGTTCTTC | CASSQDRTGGTNEQFF | TRBD1 | few | TRBJ2-1 | TRBV4-2
TGCGCCAGCCTCGGACAGGCGGGCACTGAAGCTTTCTTT | CASLGQAGTEAFF | TRBD1 | NA | TRBJ1-1 | TRBV5-1
TGTGCCAGCAGCCGCTATGGCGGGCCGAATCAGCCCCAGCATTTT | CASSRYGGPNQPQHF | NA | NA | TRBJ1-5 | TRBV7-9